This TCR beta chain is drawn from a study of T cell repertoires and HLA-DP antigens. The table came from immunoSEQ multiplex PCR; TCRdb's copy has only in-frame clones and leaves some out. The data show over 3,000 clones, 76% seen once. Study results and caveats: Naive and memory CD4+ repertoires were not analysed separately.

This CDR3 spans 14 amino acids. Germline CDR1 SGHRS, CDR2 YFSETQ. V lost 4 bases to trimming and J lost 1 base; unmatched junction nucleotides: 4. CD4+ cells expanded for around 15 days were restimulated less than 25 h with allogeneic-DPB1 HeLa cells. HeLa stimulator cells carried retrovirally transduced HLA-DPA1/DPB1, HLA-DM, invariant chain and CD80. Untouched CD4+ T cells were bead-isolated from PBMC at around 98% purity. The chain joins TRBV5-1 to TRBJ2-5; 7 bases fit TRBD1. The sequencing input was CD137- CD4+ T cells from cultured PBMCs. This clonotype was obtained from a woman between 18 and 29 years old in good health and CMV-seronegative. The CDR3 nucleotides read TGCGCCAGCAGCCCAGGGGGTCCCCAAGAGACCCAGTACTTC. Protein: CASSPGGPQETQYF.